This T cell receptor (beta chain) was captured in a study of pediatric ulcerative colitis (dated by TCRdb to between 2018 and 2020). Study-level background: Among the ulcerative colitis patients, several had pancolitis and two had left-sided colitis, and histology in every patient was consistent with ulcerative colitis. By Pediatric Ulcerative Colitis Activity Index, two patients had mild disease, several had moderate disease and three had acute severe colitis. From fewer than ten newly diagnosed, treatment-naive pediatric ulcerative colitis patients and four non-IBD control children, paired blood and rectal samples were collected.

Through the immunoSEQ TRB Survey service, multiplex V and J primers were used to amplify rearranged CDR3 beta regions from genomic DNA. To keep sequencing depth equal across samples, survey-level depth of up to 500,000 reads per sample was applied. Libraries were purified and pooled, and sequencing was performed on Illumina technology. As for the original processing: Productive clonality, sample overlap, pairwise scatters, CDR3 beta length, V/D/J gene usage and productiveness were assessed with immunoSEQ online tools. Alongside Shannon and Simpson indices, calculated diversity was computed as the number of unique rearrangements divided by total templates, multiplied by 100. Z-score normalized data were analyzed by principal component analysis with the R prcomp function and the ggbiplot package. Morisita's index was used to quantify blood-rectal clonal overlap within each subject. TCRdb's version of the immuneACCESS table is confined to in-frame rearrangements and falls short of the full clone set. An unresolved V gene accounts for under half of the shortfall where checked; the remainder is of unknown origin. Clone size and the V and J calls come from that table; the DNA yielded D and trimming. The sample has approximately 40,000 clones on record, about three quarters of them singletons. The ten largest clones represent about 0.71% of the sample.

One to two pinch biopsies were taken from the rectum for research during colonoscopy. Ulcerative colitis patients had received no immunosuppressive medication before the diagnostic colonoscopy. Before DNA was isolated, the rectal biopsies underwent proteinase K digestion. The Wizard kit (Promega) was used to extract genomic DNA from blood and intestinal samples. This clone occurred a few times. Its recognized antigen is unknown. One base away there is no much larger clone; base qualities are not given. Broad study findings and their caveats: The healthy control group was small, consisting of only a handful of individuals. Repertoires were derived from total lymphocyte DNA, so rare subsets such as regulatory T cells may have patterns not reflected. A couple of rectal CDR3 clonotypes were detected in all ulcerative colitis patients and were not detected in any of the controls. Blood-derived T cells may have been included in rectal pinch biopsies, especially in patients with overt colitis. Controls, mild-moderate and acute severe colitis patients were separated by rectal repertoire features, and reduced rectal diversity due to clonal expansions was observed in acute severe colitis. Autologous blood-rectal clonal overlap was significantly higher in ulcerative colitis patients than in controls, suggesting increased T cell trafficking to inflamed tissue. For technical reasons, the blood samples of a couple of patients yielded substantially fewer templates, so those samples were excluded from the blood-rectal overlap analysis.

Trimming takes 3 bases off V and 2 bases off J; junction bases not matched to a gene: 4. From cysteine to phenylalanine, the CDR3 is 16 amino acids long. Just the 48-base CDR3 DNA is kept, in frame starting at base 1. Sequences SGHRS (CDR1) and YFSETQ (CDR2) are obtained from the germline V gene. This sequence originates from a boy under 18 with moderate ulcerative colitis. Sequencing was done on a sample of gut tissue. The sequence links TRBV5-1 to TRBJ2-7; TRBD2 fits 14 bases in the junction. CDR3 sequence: CASSSGLAGATYEQYF. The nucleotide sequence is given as TGCGCCAGCAGCTCGGGACTAGCGGGGGCCACCTACGAGCAGTACTTC.